This TCR beta chain was captured by sequencing in a study of liver allograft versus peripheral blood T cells. Turning to the study itself: Recipients' peripheral blood served as the comparator for T cell receptor repertoires in transplanted livers. Points from the study as a whole: T cell receptor repertoires inside liver allografts reportedly differed from those in peripheral blood.

Using its own MiXCR run on the reads, TCRdb lists one record per CDR3 protein. The sample carries 10,000 or so distinct CDR3 sequences, approximately 17% recorded once. A remark on this clonotype: Its antigen is not known.

The CDR3 is 14 residues long. J gave up 3 bases and V 3 bases, and 2 bases lay outside the gene matches. The V gene's germline CDR1 is SGHAT and CDR2 FQNNGV. The chain combines TRBV11-2 with TRBJ1-3; 7 positions agree with TRBD1. The clonotype comes from a human patient who had a liver transplant. Some of these T cells may belong to the graft donor. CDR3 sequence (DNA): TGTGCCAGCAGCTTTGACAGGGTTGGAAACACCATATATTTT. Translation gives CASSFDRVGNTIYF.